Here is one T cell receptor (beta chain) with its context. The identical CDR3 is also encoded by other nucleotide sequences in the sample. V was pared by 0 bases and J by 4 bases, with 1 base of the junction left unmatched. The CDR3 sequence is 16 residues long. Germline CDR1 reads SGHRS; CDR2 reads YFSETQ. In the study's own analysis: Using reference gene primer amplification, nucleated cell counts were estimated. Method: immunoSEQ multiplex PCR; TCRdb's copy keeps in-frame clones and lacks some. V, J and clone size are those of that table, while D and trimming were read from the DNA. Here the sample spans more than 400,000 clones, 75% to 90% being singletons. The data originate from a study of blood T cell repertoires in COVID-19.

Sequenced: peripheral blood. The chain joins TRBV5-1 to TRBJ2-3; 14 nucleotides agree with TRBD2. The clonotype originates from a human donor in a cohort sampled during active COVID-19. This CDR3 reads CASSLGLAGGSDTQYF. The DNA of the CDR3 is TGCGCCAGCAGCTTGGGACTAGCGGGAGGGTCAGATACGCAGTATTTT.